This entry concerns a single T cell receptor (beta chain). The table lists this clonotype with many counts. Its antigen is not yet known. Base qualities are not provided; no much larger clone lies one nucleotide away. Receptor libraries were prepared by PCR. The sequencing machine was an Illumina HiSeq 2500. Molecular barcoding was employed in the preparation of TCR libraries, with unique molecular identifiers being used to normalize TCRbeta repertoire quantification. Clones were called with MiXCR by TCRdb after fastp trimmed the public reads at Q25, and only in-frame beta chains were retained. Every CDR3 protein is listed once, alongside the most common genes and DNA of its rows. Across this sample there are 65,000 to 75,000 distinct CDR3 sequences, with approximately 4.4% seen only once. The ten largest account for approximately 19% of the sample. Measured from the cysteine to the phenylalanine, the CDR3 is 13 residues long. The entry retains the CDR3 DNA only, 39 bases that are in frame from base 1. V and J are trimmed by 4 bases and 6 bases, and the gene matches miss 3 bases of the junction. The germline V gene (reference sequence) supplies CDR1 SGHKS and CDR2 YYEKEE.

The sample's treatment or condition label, in plain terms: allogeneic hematopoietic cell transplantation with graft depleted of TCRalphabeta T cells and CD19 B cells. Transplant recipients were children who received TCRalphabeta/CD19-depleted allogeneic hematopoietic cell grafts. This sample was included in a study of T-cell reconstitution after alpha-beta-depleted transplantation in children (dated by TCRdb to the mid-2010s). Some background on the complete study: T-cell immune reconstitution after TCRalphabeta/CD19-depleted allogeneic hematopoietic cell transplantation in children was quantitatively tracked in the study by means of TCR repertoire profiling.

Summary of the overall study and its limitations: About two months after transplant, the apparently early recovery of alphabetaT-cell counts reportedly depended on just several hundred clones that had expanded rapidly and came from non-depleted graft cells. The frequencies of hyperexpanded clones fell over the following months, and after one year, T-cell counts and TCRbeta diversity were mostly attributed to newly produced T cells. In some patients, the high TCRbeta diversity seen at day 60 was put down to recipient T cells and intrathymic progenitors that had survived conditioning.

Recombination linked TRBV5-5 to TRBJ2-2, and 7 junction bases match TRBD1. The TCR was taken from a boy less than two years old who had a stem cell transplant for acute myeloid leukemia, so the T cells may come from the graft donor. The sample consisted of PBMCs, mostly from graft donor cells, taken 180 days after TCRalphabeta/CD19-depleted stem cell transplant. In nucleotide form, the sequence is TGTGCCAGCAGCCAGGGACAGTCCGGGGAGCTGTTTTTT. Translation gives CASSQGQSGELFF.